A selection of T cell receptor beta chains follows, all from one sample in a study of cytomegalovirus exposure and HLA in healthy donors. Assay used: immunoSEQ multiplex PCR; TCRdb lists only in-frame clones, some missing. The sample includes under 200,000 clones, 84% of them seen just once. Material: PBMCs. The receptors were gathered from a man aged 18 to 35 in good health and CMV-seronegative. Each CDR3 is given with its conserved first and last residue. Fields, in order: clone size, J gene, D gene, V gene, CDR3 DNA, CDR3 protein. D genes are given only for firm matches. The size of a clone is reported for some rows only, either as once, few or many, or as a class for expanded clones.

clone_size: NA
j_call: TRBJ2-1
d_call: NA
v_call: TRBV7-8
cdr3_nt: TGTGCCAGCAGGGTCACCGGACAGAGCTCCTACAATGAGCAGTTCTTC
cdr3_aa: CASRVTGQSSYNEQFF

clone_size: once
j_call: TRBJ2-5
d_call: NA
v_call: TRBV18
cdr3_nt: TGTGCCAGCTCACCACCGAGCGGGTGGGCCCAAGAGACCCAGTACTTC
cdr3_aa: CASSPPSGWAQETQYF

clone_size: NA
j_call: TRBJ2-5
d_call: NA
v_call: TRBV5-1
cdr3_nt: TGCGCCAGCAGCATCCTTAGCGCTCCCGTACGGGAGACCCAGTACTTC
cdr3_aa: CASSILSAPVRETQYF

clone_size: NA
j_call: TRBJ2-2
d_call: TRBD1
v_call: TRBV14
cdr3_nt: TGTGCCAGCAGCCAGCCCCGAACTACAGGGGACACCGGGGAGCTGTTTTTT
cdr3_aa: CASSQPRTTGDTGELFF

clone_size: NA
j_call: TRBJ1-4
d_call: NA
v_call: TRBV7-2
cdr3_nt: TGTGCCAGCAGCTCGGACTATGGGAGTGAAAAACTGTTTTTT
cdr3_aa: CASSSDYGSEKLFF

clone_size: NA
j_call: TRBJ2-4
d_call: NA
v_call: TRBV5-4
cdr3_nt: TGTGCCAGCAGCTTGGGGGCGGCAGGGTTTAACATTCAGTACTTC
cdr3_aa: CASSLGAAGFNIQYF

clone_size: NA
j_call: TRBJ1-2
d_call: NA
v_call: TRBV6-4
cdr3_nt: TGTGCCAGCAGTGAGGGCAGGGGCACTGGCTACACCTTC
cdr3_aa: CASSEGRGTGYTF

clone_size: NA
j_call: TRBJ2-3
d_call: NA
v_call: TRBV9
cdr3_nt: TGTGCCAGCAGCGTAGGGGGCAGGCCCACAGATACGCAGTATTTT
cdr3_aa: CASSVGGRPTDTQYF

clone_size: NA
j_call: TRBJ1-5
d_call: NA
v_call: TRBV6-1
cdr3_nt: TGTGCCAGCAGTGAAGGTAGAGGGAACGAGCTACAGCCCCAGCATTTT
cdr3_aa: CASSEGRGNELQPQHF

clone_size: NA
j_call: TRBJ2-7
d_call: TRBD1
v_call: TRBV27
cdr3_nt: TGTGCCAGCAGTTTAGCGGGACAGGGCTACGAGCAGTACTTC
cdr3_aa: CASSLAGQGYEQYF

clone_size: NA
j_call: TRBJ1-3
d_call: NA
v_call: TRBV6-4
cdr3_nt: TGTGCCAGCAGGCCTTCCAGGAGGGGCTACTCTGGAAACACCATATATTTT
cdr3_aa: CASRPSRRGYSGNTIYF

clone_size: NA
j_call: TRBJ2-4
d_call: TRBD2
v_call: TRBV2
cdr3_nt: TGTGCCAGTAGCACTAGCGGGGGGGCCAAAAACATTCAGTACTTC
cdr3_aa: CASSTSGGAKNIQYF

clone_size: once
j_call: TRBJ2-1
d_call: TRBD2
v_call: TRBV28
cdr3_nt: TGTGCCAGCTGGGGACTAGCGGGAGGGGAGGACAATGAGCAGTTCTTC
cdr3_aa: CASWGLAGGEDNEQFF

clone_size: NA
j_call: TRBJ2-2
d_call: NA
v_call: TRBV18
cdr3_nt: TGTGCCAGCTCAAAGAGTTCGAACACCGGGGAGCTGTTTTTT
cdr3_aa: CASSKSSNTGELFF

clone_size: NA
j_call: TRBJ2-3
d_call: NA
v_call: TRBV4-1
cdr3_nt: TGCGCCAGCAGCCAAGAAAGCCGCACAGATACGCAGTATTTT
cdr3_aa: CASSQESRTDTQYF

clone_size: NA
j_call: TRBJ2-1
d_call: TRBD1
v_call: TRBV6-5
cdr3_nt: TGTGCCAGCAGAACAGGGGGAGAGCAGTTCTTC
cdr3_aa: CASRTGGEQFF

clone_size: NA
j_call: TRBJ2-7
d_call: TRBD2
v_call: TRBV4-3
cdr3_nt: TGCGCCAGCAGCCAAGATCGGGGTAGCGGGAGGGTCTCCTACGAGCAGTACTTC
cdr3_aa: CASSQDRGSGRVSYEQYF

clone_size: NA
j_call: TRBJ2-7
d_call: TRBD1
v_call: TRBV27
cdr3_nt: TGTGCCAGCAGCTTGCTGGGTCAGGGGGCTTACGAGCAGTACTTC
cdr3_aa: CASSLLGQGAYEQYF

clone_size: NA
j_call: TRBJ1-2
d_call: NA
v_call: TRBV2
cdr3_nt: TGTGCCAGCATCGATCCCAGGGCCGGCTACACCTTC
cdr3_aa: CASIDPRAGYTF

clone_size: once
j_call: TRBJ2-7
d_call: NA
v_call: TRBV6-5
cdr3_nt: TGTGCCAGCAGCCCGACTGTGTACGAGCAGTACTTC
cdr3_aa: CASSPTVYEQYF

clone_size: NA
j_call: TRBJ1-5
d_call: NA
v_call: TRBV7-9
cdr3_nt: TGTGCCAGCAGTGCGGTGAGCAATCAGCCCCAGCATTTT
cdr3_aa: CASSAVSNQPQHF

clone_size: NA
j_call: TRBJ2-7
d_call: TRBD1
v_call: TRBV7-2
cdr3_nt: TGTGCCAGCAGCCCTTCGGGGACAGGCTACGAGCAGTACTTC
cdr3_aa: CASSPSGTGYEQYF

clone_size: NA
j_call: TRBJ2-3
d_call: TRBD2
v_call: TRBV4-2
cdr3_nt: TGTGCCAGCAGCCAGACTAGCGGGTCCACAGATACGCAGTATTTT
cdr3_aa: CASSQTSGSTDTQYF

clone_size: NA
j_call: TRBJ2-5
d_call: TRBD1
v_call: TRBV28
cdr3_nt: TGTGCCAGCAGGGGACAGCCACAAGAGACCCAGTACTTC
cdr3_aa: CASRGQPQETQYF

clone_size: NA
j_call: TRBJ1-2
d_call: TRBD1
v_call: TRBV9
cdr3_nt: TGTGCCAGCAGCGTAGCGGTGGACAGGGGGCTTTATGGCTACACCTTC
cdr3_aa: CASSVAVDRGLYGYTF

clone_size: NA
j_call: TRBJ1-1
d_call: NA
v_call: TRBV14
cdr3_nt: TGTGCCAGCAGCCAAGCGGGGGGCACTGAAGCTTTCTTT
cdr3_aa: CASSQAGGTEAFF

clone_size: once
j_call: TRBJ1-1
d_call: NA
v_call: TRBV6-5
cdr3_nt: TGTGCCGGCAGTTACGGCTCCAACACTGAAGCTTTCTTT
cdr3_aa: CAGSYGSNTEAFF

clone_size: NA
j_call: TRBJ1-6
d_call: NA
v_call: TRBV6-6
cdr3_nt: TGTGCCAGCAGTTACGTTCAGGGAAATTCACCCCTCCACTTT
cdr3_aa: CASSYVQGNSPLHF

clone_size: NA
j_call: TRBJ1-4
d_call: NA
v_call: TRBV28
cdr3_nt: TGTGCCAGCGCCGGGACATATCGGTTTTTT
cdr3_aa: CASAGTYRFF

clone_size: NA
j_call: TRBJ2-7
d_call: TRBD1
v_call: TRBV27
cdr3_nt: TGTGCCAGCAGTTGCCAGACACCCGACAGGGCCTGGGGCGAGCAGTACTTC
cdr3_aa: CASSCQTPDRAWGEQYF

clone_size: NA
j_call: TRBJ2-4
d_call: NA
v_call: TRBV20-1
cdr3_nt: TGCAGTGGATCGGGCAAAAACATTCAGTACTTC
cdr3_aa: CSGSGKNIQYF

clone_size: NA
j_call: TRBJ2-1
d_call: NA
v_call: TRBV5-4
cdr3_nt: TGTGCCAGCAGCCCTAAGACTGGCGGCCGGAGTCCGGGTGAGCAGTTCTTC
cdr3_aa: CASSPKTGGRSPGEQFF

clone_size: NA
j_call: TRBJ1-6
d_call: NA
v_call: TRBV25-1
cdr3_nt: TGTGCCAGCAGTGATAGTGGGGCCTATTCACCCCTCCACTTT
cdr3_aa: CASSDSGAYSPLHF

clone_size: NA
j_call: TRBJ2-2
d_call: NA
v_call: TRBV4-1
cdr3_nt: TGCGCCAGCAGCCAAGAATGGACCCCGGGGTCGGAGCTGTTTTTT
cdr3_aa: CASSQEWTPGSELFF

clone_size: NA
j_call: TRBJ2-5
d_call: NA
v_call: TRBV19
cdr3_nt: TGTGCCAGTAGTATAGGGCGGGGCCAAGAGACCCAGTACTTC
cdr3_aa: CASSIGRGQETQYF

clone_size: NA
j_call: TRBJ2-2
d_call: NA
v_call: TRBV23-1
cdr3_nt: TGCGCCAGCAGTCAATCAGGGGTATTGGACACCGGGGAGCTGTTTTTT
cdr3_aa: CASSQSGVLDTGELFF

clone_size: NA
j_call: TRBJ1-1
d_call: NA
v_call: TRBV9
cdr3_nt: TGTGCCAGCAGCGTAGAGGGGGGGACCATGAACACTGAAGCTTTCTTT
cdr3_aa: CASSVEGGTMNTEAFF

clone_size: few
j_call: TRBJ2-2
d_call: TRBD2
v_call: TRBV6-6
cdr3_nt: TGTGCCAGCAGTTACGGGACTAGCGGCACCGGGGAGCTGTTTTTT
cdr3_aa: CASSYGTSGTGELFF

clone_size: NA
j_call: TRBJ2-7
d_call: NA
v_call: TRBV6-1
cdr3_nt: TGTGCCAGCAGTGAAGACTTGAGTGTCTACGAGCAGTACTTC
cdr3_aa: CASSEDLSVYEQYF

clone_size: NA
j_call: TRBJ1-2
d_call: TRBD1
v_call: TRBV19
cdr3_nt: TGTGCCAGTAGTATCACAGGGGTCGACTATGGCTACACCTTC
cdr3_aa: CASSITGVDYGYTF

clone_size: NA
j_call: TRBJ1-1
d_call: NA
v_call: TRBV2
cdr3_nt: TGTGCCAGCAGGTCAACTCTGAACACTGAAGCTTTCTTT
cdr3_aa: CASRSTLNTEAFF

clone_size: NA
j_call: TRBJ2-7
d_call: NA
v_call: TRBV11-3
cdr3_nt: TGTGCCAGCAGCTTAGGGGCAGGTGACTCCTACGAGCAGTACTTC
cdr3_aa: CASSLGAGDSYEQYF

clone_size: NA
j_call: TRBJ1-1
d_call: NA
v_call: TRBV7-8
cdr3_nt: TGTGCCAGCACCCGTTCTGAAGCTTTCTTT
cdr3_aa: CASTRSEAFF

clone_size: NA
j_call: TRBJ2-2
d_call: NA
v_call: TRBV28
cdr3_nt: TGTGCCAGCACCCCGTCTCTCGGGGACACCGGGGAGCTGTTTTTT
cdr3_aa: CASTPSLGDTGELFF

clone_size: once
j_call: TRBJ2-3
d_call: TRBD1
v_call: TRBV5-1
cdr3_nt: TGCGCCAGCAGCCCCACAGGGGGTGCGCAGTATTTT
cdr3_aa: CASSPTGGAQYF

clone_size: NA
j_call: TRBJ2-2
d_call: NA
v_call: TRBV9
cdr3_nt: TGTGCCACCTCCCGGAGAACCGGGGAGCTGTTTTTT
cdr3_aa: CATSRRTGELFF

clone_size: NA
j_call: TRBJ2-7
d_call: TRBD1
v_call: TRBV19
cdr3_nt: TGTGCCATTAATGGGGTATGGGACAGGGGAACCGACGAGCAGTACTTC
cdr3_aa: CAINGVWDRGTDEQYF

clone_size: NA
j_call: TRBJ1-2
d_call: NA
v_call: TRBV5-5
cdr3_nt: TGTGCCAGCAGCTTAGGAGCGGGGGCCCAATACTATGGCTACACCTTC
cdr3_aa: CASSLGAGAQYYGYTF

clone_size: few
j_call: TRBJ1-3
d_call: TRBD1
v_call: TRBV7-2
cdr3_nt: TGTGCCAGCAGCCTAGGACAGGGGAGTGGAAACACCATATATTTT
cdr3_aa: CASSLGQGSGNTIYF

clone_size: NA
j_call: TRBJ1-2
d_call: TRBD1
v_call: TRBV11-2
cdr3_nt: TGTGCCAGCAGCCCGACAGGGGACGGCTATGGCTACACCTTC
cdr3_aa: CASSPTGDGYGYTF